A selection of T cell receptor beta chains follows, all from one sample in a study of T cells after yellow fever vaccination. TCRdb re-analysed the 5' RACE reads in MiXCR, keeping a single row per CDR3 protein. Counted here are a few hundred thousand distinct CDR3 sequences, 8.5% to 10% occurring once; the ten biggest clones make up about 3.7%. This sample comprised CD4+ T cells sorted from PBMCs, obtained 5 days after the yellow fever booster vaccination. Receptors were obtained from a man younger than 35 who received the YFV17D yellow fever vaccine. Both conserved end residues are trimmed from each CDR3. A D gene is named only where the DNA matches it firmly.

CDR3,length,V,D
ASSYPGGLDTQY,12,TRBV6-5,TRBD2
ASSLELGTDTQY,12,TRBV5-5,.
ASSPMGVSQPQH,12,TRBV18,.
ASSPDYLRTDTQY,13,TRBV7-2,.
ASSFRSGETEAF,12,TRBV7-2,.
ASSQDRTWKTQY,12,TRBV4-2,.
ASSPLGSPYVQY,12,TRBV18,.
ATSRPGQPYGYT,12,TRBV15,TRBD1
ASSRTGWETQY,11,TRBV3-1,TRBD1
ASSLGIRDILF,11,TRBV7-2,.
ASKAPGLAAYEQY,13,TRBV5-1,TRBD2
AISEGLASTGELF,13,TRBV10-3,TRBD2